The TCR beta chain described here comes from a study of long-term antiretroviral therapy in people with HIV. Study conclusions and caveats: Post-ART samples showed increased diversity that remained below transplant donor control levels. All blood samples came from the years 2004 to 2017, possibly under older ART regimens.

The V end was cut by 10 bases, the J end by 2 bases, with 6 bases between. The V gene's germline CDR1 is SEHNR and CDR2 FQNEAQ (reference sequence). The CDR3 sequence is 10 residues long. The United States was where all participants with HIV were treated. An immunoSEQ assay, version v3.0, was performed at survey level. Repertoires were generated with immunoSEQ multiplex PCR, while TCRdb's copy carries only in-frame clones and drops some. Seen here are 20,000 to 25,000 clones, nearly 90% observed once, and the top ten hold around 6%. Details on this clone: Its antigen is currently unknown.

This TCR was sampled from a man aged 55 to 70 with HIV. The input for sequencing was unsorted PBMCs, taken 0.6 years after starting antiretroviral therapy. V is TRBV7-9 and J is TRBJ2-7; no definite D call. The CDR3 region has the DNA TGTGCCATAGGGACCTACGAGCAGTACTTC. The encoded protein is CAIGTYEQYF.